This record covers a single T cell receptor (beta chain). Participant-given clinical history determined each cohort assignment. Study processing details: Counts of nucleated cells, estimated from reference gene primer amplification, were obtained. Data came from immunoSEQ multiplex PCR; TCRdb stores just in-frame clones and leaves some out. The V and J calls and the clone size are those of that table, but D and trimming were determined from the DNA. The sample records about 170,000 clones, 65% to 80% being singletons. There are 13 residues in the CDR3. V gave up 1 base and J gave up 8 bases, with 11 bases separating them. CDR1 and CDR2 from the germline V gene are MGHRA and YSYEKL. This sample was taken from a study of blood T cell repertoires in COVID-19.

The V and J genes are TRBV4-1 and TRBJ1-1; no firm D call. This clonotype was obtained from a woman aged 70-85 years in a cohort exposed to, infected with or recovered from COVID-19 (not recorded which). The sequenced sample consisted of PBMCs or T cells enriched from blood (not recorded which). For the CDR3, the DNA is TGCGCCAGCAGCCAAGGGGCACAACTCGAAGCTTTCTTT. It encodes CASSQGAQLEAFF.